What follows is one T cell receptor (beta chain) and its context. This clonotype was counted many times. The antigen it recognizes is unknown. Nothing much larger sits one base from this clone, and base qualities are not available. The library came from PCR. The instrument was an Illumina HiSeq 2500. TCR libraries were prepared with molecular barcoding, using unique molecular identifiers to normalize TCRbeta repertoire quantification. TCRdb's own reprocessing of the public reads used fastp at Q25 and MiXCR and kept productive beta chains. Each CDR3 protein appears once, grouped with its most common genes and DNA. The sample profile shows approximately 230,000 distinct CDR3 sequences; over 20% of them were found once. About 2.6% of the sample comes from the top ten. This entry belongs to a study of T-cell reconstitution after alpha-beta-depleted transplantation in children (dated by TCRdb to 2016 to 2018). Notes on the research overall: T-cell immune reconstitution after TCRalphabeta/CD19-depleted allogeneic hematopoietic cell transplantation in children was quantitatively tracked in the study by means of TCR repertoire profiling.

Findings and caveats that apply to the study as a whole: In some patients, the high TCRbeta diversity seen at day 60 was put down to recipient T cells and intrathymic progenitors that had survived conditioning. About two months after transplant, the apparently early recovery of alphabetaT-cell counts reportedly depended on just several hundred clones that had expanded rapidly and came from non-depleted graft cells. The frequencies of hyperexpanded clones fell over the following months, and after one year, T-cell counts and TCRbeta diversity were mostly attributed to newly produced T cells.

Taken with the paper, the label for treatment or condition translates to: allogeneic hematopoietic cell transplantation with graft depleted of TCRalphabeta T cells and CD19 B cells. TCRalphabeta/CD19-depleted allogeneic hematopoietic cell grafts were given to the transplant recipients, all of whom were children. The specimen comprised PBMCs, sampled before TCRalphabeta/CD19-depleted stem cell transplant. The receptor was isolated from a girl aged 2 to 10 with Fanconi anemia, due to receive a stem cell transplant.

The DNA sequence is TGTGCCAGCAGACCTAGCGGGAGGGCCTCGTACAATGAGCAGTTCTTC. Translation gives CASRPSGRASYNEQFF. The chain is assembled from TRBV12-3 or TRBV12-4 and TRBJ2-1, with 12 bases aligning to TRBD2. Inclusive of the bounding cysteine and phenylalanine, the CDR3 is 16 residues long. Just CDR3 DNA is preserved here, 48 bases in frame from base 1. Trimmed from V: 6 bases; trimmed from J: 4 bases; junction bases lacking a gene match: 7.